The 15 T cell receptor beta chains below all came from one sample that was sequenced in a study of cytomegalovirus exposure and HLA in healthy donors. The PCR contained 60 Vbeta and 13 Jbeta primers. Produced via immunoSEQ multiplex PCR; TCRdb's table is partial and in-frame only. The listing contains tens of thousands of clones. Material for sequencing was PBMCs. These receptors were taken from a girl aged 10-17 years in good health and CMV-seropositive.

V and J are TRBV29-1 and TRBJ1-3; 8 bases fit TRBD1. J gave up 0 bases and V 2 bases, and 12 bases lay outside the gene matches. The germline V gene has CDR1 SQVTM and CDR2 ANQGSEA. This CDR3 has 18 amino acids. The CDR3 sequence is CSVEYPAGTGGSGNTIYF. CDR3 coding DNA: TGCAGCGTTGAATATCCCGCCGGGACAGGTGGCTCTGGAAACACCATATATTTT.

The gene calls are TRBV4-3 and TRBJ2-2; D uncertain. Germline values: CDR1 LGHNA, CDR2 YSLEER. There are 14 residues in the CDR3. V was clipped by 1 base and J by 4 bases, with 7 bases between them. The CDR3 spells CASSQGYSTGELFF. The CDR3 coding sequence is TGCGCCAGCAGCCAAGGATACAGCACCGGGGAGCTGTTTTTT.

The V and J genes are TRBV2 and TRBJ1-4; TRBD1 might be the D (5 bases). The ends were cut back, 7 bases at V and 5 bases at J, with 11 bases in the middle. The CDR3 totals 13 residues. Per germline, CDR1 SNHLY and CDR2 FYNNEI. This CDR3 is CASTRGTNEKLFF. The CDR3 coding sequence is TGTGCCAGCACGCGGGGGACGAATGAAAAACTGTTTTTT.

J is TRBJ1-1 and V is TRBV2, with no clear D. The CDR3 has 15 residues. The V gene's germline CDR1 is SNHLY and CDR2 FYNNEI. Trimming took 1 base from V and 0 from J, leaving 9 bases between them. The CDR3 DNA is TGTGCCAGCAGTGAAGTTGGAGAGATGAACACTGAAGCTTTCTTT. It codes for CASSEVGEMNTEAFF.

As concerns this clone: A read error may produce the germline difference seen at one junction end. The chain employs TRBV9 and TRBJ1-2; D may be TRBD1 (6 bases). CDR1 is SGDLS, CDR2 YYNGEE, per germline. This CDR3 is built from 14 residues. The CDR3 DNA sequence: TGTGCCAGCAGCCCCGCCCAGGGGAACTATGGCCACACCTTC. Its translation: CASSPAQGNYGHTF. The full variable domain, completed using reference TRBV9 and TRBJ1-2, is DSGVTQTPKHLITATGQRVTLRCSPRSGDLSVYWYQQSLDQGLQFLIQYYNGEERAKGNILERFSAQQFPDLHSELNLSSLELGDSALYFCASSPAQGNYGHTFGSGTRLTVV.

The CDR3 protein is CASRGLQGYHEQFF. The CDR3 bases are TGTGCCAGCAGGGGATTGCAGGGCTATCATGAGCAGTTCTTC. The chain carries TRBV2 and TRBJ2-1; D may be TRBD1 (5 bases). Germline assignment: CDR1 SNHLY and CDR2 FYNNEI. The CDR3 spans 14 residues. Trimming left V 6 bases short and J 8 bases short, with 17 bases between. Looking up the rest from reference TRBV2 and TRBJ2-1 gives the full variable domain: EPEVTQTPSHQVTQMGQEVILRCVPISNHLYFYWYRQILGQKVEFLVSFYNNEISEKSEIFDDQFSVERPDGSNFTLKIRSTKLEDSAMYFCASRGLQGYHEQFFGPGTRLTVL.

The chain is built from TRBV5-1 and TRBJ1-2, with a tentative D call TRBD1 (6 bases). Germline assignment: CDR1 SGHRS and CDR2 YFSETQ. The CDR3 consists of 16 residues. Trimming removed 4 bases at V and 4 bases at J, with 20 bases between. The CDR3 coding sequence is TGCGCCAGCAGCCCCTCGGGGTCGACAGGCGCCTATGGCTACACCTTC. Its protein product is CASSPSGSTGAYGYTF.

The chain couples TRBV29-1 to TRBJ1-1; 10 bases align to TRBD1. Trimming cost V 5 bases and J 10 bases; bases outside gene matches: 7. This CDR3 has 12 residues. Germline CDR1 and CDR2: SQVTM and ANQGSEA. The CDR3 nucleotides read TGCAGCGTTCCTGGACAGGGGGAAGGAGCTTTCTTT. It encodes CSVPGQGEGAFF.

V is TRBV5-6 and J is TRBJ1-2, with 10 bases matching TRBD1. V lost 3 bases and J lost 8; bases outside the gene matches: 10. The germline V gene has CDR1 SGHDT and CDR2 YYEEEE. CDR3 length equals 15 residues. CDR3: CASSYLSTGGAGYTF. As DNA, the CDR3 is TGTGCCAGCAGCTACCTATCGACAGGGGGCGCGGGCTACACCTTC. The full variable domain, its missing parts supplied by reference TRBV5-6 and TRBJ1-2, is DAGVTQSPTHLIKTRGQQVTLRCSPKSGHDTVSWYQQALGQGPQFIFQYYEEEERQRGNFPDRFSGHQFPNYSSELNVNALLLGDSALYLCASSYLSTGGAGYTFGSGTRLTVV.

The CDR3 region has the DNA TGTGCCAGCAGCTTACTGCCAGGGGGCGATCAGCCCCAGCATTTT. Amino acid sequence: CASSLLPGGDQPQHF. The chain carries TRBV11-2 and TRBJ1-5, with 8 bases that match TRBD1. The CDR3 is 15 residues long. After removal of 2 bases from V and 5 bases from J, the junction contained 5 bases not matched to a gene. CDR1 is SGHAT, CDR2 FQNNGV, per germline.

The gene calls are TRBV28 and TRBJ1-4, with 9 positions matching TRBD1. V gave up 3 bases and J gave up 5 bases; unmatched junction bases: 4. This CDR3 is built from 15 residues. Germline V gene sequence: CDR1 MDHEN, CDR2 SYDVKM. The CDR3 DNA sequence: TGTGCCAGCAGTTTTACAGGGGGCGGGAATGAAAAACTGTTTTTT. Translated: CASSFTGGGNEKLFF.

The J gene is TRBJ1-5, the V gene TRBV15, with a tentative D call TRBD1 (5 bases). Germline CDR1 and CDR2: LNHNV and YYDKDF (reference sequence). Trimming shortened V by 3 bases and J by 2 bases, and 8 bases separated the two germline ends. The CDR3 length is 14 residues. The CDR3 reads CATSSGGGNQPQHF. The DNA for the CDR3 is TGTGCCACCAGCAGCGGGGGGGGCAATCAGCCCCAGCATTTT.

The genes are TRBV7-9 and TRBJ2-1; D uncertain. Trimming pared 5 bases from V and 7 bases from J, leaving 21 bases between. From germline, CDR1 is SEHNR and CDR2 FQNEAQ (reference sequence). This CDR3 has 16 amino acids. CDR3 bases: TGTGCCAGCAGCCCCCCGGAAGGAGTGATTAGAAATGAGCAGTTCTTC. Translation: CASSPPEGVIRNEQFF.

The CDR3 loop reads CASSRKTGSGGANVLTF. CDR3 in DNA: TGTGCCAGCAGCCGGAAAACAGGGTCTGGTGGGGCCAACGTCCTGACTTTC. V and J are TRBV7-2 and TRBJ2-6; a possible D gene is TRBD1 (6 bases). Trimming removed 5 bases from V and 3 bases from J, with 17 bases in between. The CDR3 consists of 17 residues. The V gene's germline CDR1 is SGHTA and CDR2 FQGNSA.

V usage is TRBV27 and J usage is TRBJ2-1, with 7 positions matching TRBD2. The V segment lost 6 bases and the J segment 7 bases; nucleotides outside the gene matches: 0. CDR3 size: 11 residues. CDR1 is MNHEY, CDR2 SMNVEV, per germline (reference sequence). CDR3 in DNA: TGTGCCAGCAGCGGGGGGAATGAGCAGTTCTTC. As protein: CASSGGNEQFF.